Listed below are T cell receptor beta chains from one sample, sequenced in a study of blood T cell repertoires in COVID-19. TCRdb's table, derived via immunoSEQ multiplex PCR, lists solely in-frame clones and lacks some. The sample has 250,000 to 300,000 clones, 86% seen once. Sequencing was carried out using peripheral blood. The receptor set was obtained from a woman between 65 and 79 years old with COVID-19, enrolled during active disease. Both conserved end residues are part of each CDR3. The order of the fields is V gene, D gene, J gene, clone size, CDR3 DNA, CDR3 protein. A D gene is named only where the DNA matches it firmly. Clone size is stated in some rows and not others, as once, few, many or a class when expanded.

>TRBV2|TRBD1|TRBJ1-4|.
TGTGCCAGCAGTAAGACAGGGATAGGAGAAAAACTGTTTTTT
CASSKTGIGEKLFF
>TRBV7-2|.|TRBJ2-5|.
TGTGCCAGCAGCTTTATCCCTAGCAGGGAGACCCAGTACTTC
CASSFIPSRETQYF
>TRBV7-6|.|TRBJ2-7|.
TGTGCCAGCAGCTTAGAGGTAGGGGTGGGACAACACTCCTACGAGCAGTACTTC
CASSLEVGVGQHSYEQYF
>TRBV28|TRBD1|TRBJ1-2|.
TGTGCCAGCAGTCTCACAGGGGCCACTAACTATGGCTACACCTTC
CASSLTGATNYGYTF
>TRBV6-5|.|TRBJ1-2|.
TGTGCCAGCAGTAATACACAGGGAAGTTATGGCTACACCTTC
CASSNTQGSYGYTF
>TRBV10-3|.|TRBJ1-2|.
TGTGCCATCAGTGAGCCCACTCAATCAGGCTACACCTTC
CAISEPTQSGYTF
>TRBV27|.|TRBJ1-1|.
TGTGCCAGCAGCAGCGTATGGAGTAACACTGAAGCTTTCTTT
CASSSVWSNTEAFF
>TRBV6-2/TRBV6-3|.|TRBJ2-5|.
TGTGCCAGCAGCCCTCTGGGCATCCAAGAGACCCAGTACTTC
CASSPLGIQETQYF
>TRBV6-2/TRBV6-3|.|TRBJ2-2|.
TGTGCCAGCAGTTCGGACATATACACCGGGGAGCTGTTTTTT
CASSSDIYTGELFF
>TRBV2|.|TRBJ1-6|.
TGTGCCAGCAGGGGGCGTAATTCACCCCTCCACTTT
CASRGRNSPLHF
>TRBV7-2|TRBD1|TRBJ1-2|.
TGTGCCAGCAGCTTTACCCATCGACAGGGGAGGGACTATGGCTACACCTTC
CASSFTHRQGRDYGYTF
>TRBV6-6|TRBD1|TRBJ1-1|.
TGTGCCAGCACCGAGTTAGGGACAGGGTACGGGACTGAAGCTTTCTTT
CASTELGTGYGTEAFF
>TRBV24-1|.|TRBJ2-3|.
TGTGCCACCAGTGACGAGCGATCCACAGATACGCAGTATTTT
CATSDERSTDTQYF
>TRBV7-3|.|TRBJ1-1|.
TGTGCCAGCAGCTTAGACAGTAACACTGAAGCTTTCTTT
CASSLDSNTEAFF
>TRBV29-1|.|TRBJ2-2|.
TGCAGCGTTGAAGACAAAAACACCGGGGAGCTGTTTTTT
CSVEDKNTGELFF
>TRBV6-1|.|TRBJ2-2|.
TGTGCCAGCAGTGAACGCGGGTTGGACACCGGGGAGCTGTTTTTT
CASSERGLDTGELFF
>TRBV14|.|TRBJ2-1|.
TGTGCCAGCAGCCGAGGGCGTTATGGTGAGCAGTTCTTC
CASSRGRYGEQFF
>TRBV13|.|TRBJ2-7|once
TGTGCCAGCAGCGGCAATTCCTACGAGCAGTACTTC
CASSGNSYEQYF
>TRBV2|.|TRBJ1-1|few
TGTGCCAGCACCTCGTCAGGGAACACTGAAGCTTTCTTT
CASTSSGNTEAFF
>TRBV5-1|TRBD2|TRBJ2-3|.
TGCGCCAGCAGCATAGGACTAGCGGGGGTCACAGATACGCAGTATTTT
CASSIGLAGVTDTQYF
>TRBV28|.|TRBJ1-1|once
TGTGCCAGCAGTTTAGGGACTAGGAACACTGAAGCTTTCTTT
CASSLGTRNTEAFF
>TRBV19|.|TRBJ2-7|.
TGTGCCAGTGGTATGGGAGGCGAGCAGTACTTC
CASGMGGEQYF
>TRBV7-9|.|TRBJ1-2|.
TGTGCCAGCAGGGGGTCAGGGGCCGATCTGGGTGGCTACACCTTC
CASRGSGADLGGYTF
>TRBV19|.|TRBJ1-5|few
TGTGCCAGTCGGGGGTTTCATCAGCCCCAGCATTTT
CASRGFHQPQHF
>TRBV28|.|TRBJ2-2|few
TGTGCCAGCACGGGAACGAGGGGGTACACCGGGGAGCTGTTTTTT
CASTGTRGYTGELFF
>TRBV2|TRBD1|TRBJ2-3|.
TGTGCCAGCAGTGAAGTGTCGAGGGGGCCAGATACGCAGTATTTT
CASSEVSRGPDTQYF
>TRBV19|.|TRBJ1-1|.
TGTGCCAGTAGTATATTCCGGGGAGGGACAAACACTGAAGCTTTCTTT
CASSIFRGGTNTEAFF
>TRBV5-4|.|TRBJ1-3|.
TGTGCCAGCAGCTTGGATTTGAGCGCTGGAAACACCATATATTTT
CASSLDLSAGNTIYF
>TRBV19|.|TRBJ1-6|.
TGTGCCAGTAGTCAGGGGTATAATTCACCCCTCCACTTT
CASSQGYNSPLHF
>TRBV18|.|TRBJ2-7|once
TGTGCCAGCTCACCGGGGGTACAGGGCGACGAGCAGTACTTC
CASSPGVQGDEQYF
>TRBV7-6|TRBD1|TRBJ1-2|.
TGTGCCAGCAGCTTAGCGACAGGGGGTAACTATGGCTACACCTTC
CASSLATGGNYGYTF
>TRBV9|TRBD1|TRBJ1-3|.
TGTGCCAGCAGACCACCGCAGACAGGGGTTGGTGGAAACACCATATATTTT
CASRPPQTGVGGNTIYF
>TRBV15|TRBD1|TRBJ1-4|.
TGTGCCACCAGCGGAGGGGGCATCGATGAAAAACTGTTTTTT
CATSGGGIDEKLFF
>TRBV6-6|TRBD2|TRBJ2-2|.
TGTGCCAGCAGTCTAGCGGGGGGAGGGCAGGGGACCGGGGAGCTGTTTTTT
CASSLAGGGQGTGELFF
>TRBV9|.|TRBJ2-2|.
TGTGCCAGCAGCTCTTGGACTTTGAACACCGGGGAGCTGTTTTTT
CASSSWTLNTGELFF
>TRBV5-1|TRBD1|TRBJ1-1|few
TGCGCCAGCAGCTTGGACTGGGGTAAGAGGGGGCAGGACACTGAAGCTTTCTTT
CASSLDWGKRGQDTEAFF
>TRBV18|TRBD2|TRBJ2-7|.
TGTGCCAGCTCACCTGGGGGGGAGTACGAGCAGTACTTC
CASSPGGEYEQYF
>TRBV11-2|.|TRBJ2-7|.
TGTGCCAGCAGCTTATGCCATGACAGTGCTTGCGAGCAGTACTTC
CASSLCHDSACEQYF
>TRBV2|.|TRBJ2-3|.
TGTGCCAGCAGTGAAAAGGTAGCGAGGGATACGCAGTATTTT
CASSEKVARDTQYF
>TRBV2|.|TRBJ1-1|.
TGTGCCAGCAGGTCCGGGGGAAGGACTGAAGCTTTCTTT
CASRSGGRTEAFF
>TRBV11-2|.|TRBJ2-5|once
TGTGCCAGCAGCCGCCCGGGATCCTCCCAAGAGACCCAGTACTTC
CASSRPGSSQETQYF
>TRBV7-8|TRBD1|TRBJ1-4|.
TGTGCCAGCAGCCTAGACAGGGTGGGTGAAAAACTGTTTTTT
CASSLDRVGEKLFF
>TRBV6-2/TRBV6-3|.|TRBJ1-1|.
TGTGCCAGCAGTTACTCTCGGGAAACTGAAGCTTTCTTT
CASSYSRETEAFF
>TRBV5-1|TRBD2|TRBJ2-4|.
TGCGCCAGCAGCCCTTTAGCGGGGGAAGCCAAAAACATTCAGTACTTC
CASSPLAGEAKNIQYF
>TRBV27|.|TRBJ2-3|.
TGTGCCAGCAGTTTAGGGGCAGGGATGACTAGCACAGATACGCAGTATTTT
CASSLGAGMTSTDTQYF
>TRBV29-1|.|TRBJ1-2|few
TGCAGCGTTCAGGGCCGCTATGGCTACACCTTC
CSVQGRYGYTF